Listed here are 7 T cell receptor beta chains from one sample, sequenced in a study of blood T cell repertoires in COVID-19 (dated by TCRdb to about 2020). Libraries were prepared through the immunoSEQ multiplex PCR assay. Held by TCRdb, this immuneACCESS table contains in-frame sequences only and omits some clones. Under half of the omission traces to an unresolved V gene where checked; the cause of the rest is unknown. The sample includes some 74,000 clones, with more than 85% observed a single time. 2% to 3% of the sample belongs to the ten largest clones. The sequenced sample consisted of peripheral blood. These receptors were taken from a man aged 45-65 years with COVID-19, enrolled during active disease.

This chain links TRBV24-1 with TRBJ2-1; possible D gene TRBD2, 6 bases. Looked up from germline, CDR1 is KGHDR and CDR2 is SFDVKD. The CDR3 is made up of 17 amino acids. Trimming pared 4 bases from V and 2 bases from J, leaving 17 bases between. The CDR3 reads CATSDTRDSLTYNEQFF. In DNA form, the CDR3 reads TGTGCCACCAGTGACACTCGGGACTCCTTGACCTACAATGAGCAGTTCTTC.

The chain combines TRBV7-9 with TRBJ1-2, with D possibly being TRBD1 (5 bases). CDR3 length: 12 amino acids. CDR1 SEHNR and CDR2 FQNEAQ come from the germline V gene (reference sequence). Trimming cost V 4 bases and J 8 bases, with 11 bases left between them. In nucleotides, the CDR3 is TGTGCCAGCAGCTCGCCCGACAGAGGCTACACCTTC. Its translation: CASSSPDRGYTF.

The V call is TRBV5-1, the J call TRBJ2-2; D is unresolved. This CDR3 spans 13 amino acids. Germline loops: CDR1 SGHRS, CDR2 YFSETQ. The V and J ends lost 7 bases and 4 bases respectively, with 11 bases between them. The CDR3, as DNA: TGCGCCAGCTTCGCCTCGAGCACCGGGGAGCTGTTTTTT. Its protein is CASFASSTGELFF.

This clone was picked up one time. V gene TRBV5-6 combines with J gene TRBJ2-5, with 9 bases lining up with TRBD2. Losses at the gene ends were 4 bases for V and 4 bases for J; bases not matched to a gene: 5. In germline, CDR1 is SGHDT, CDR2 YYEEEE. This CDR3 is 14 amino acids long. CDR3 amino acids: CASSKGLAPETQYF. In DNA form, the CDR3 reads TGTGCCAGCAGCAAAGGACTAGCGCCAGAGACCCAGTACTTC.

The chain is built from TRBV7-8 and TRBJ1-2, with no clear D. The CDR3 has 13 amino acids. Germline V gene lookup returns CDR1 SGHVS and CDR2 FQNEAQ. V gave up 1 base and J gave up 12 bases, with 15 bases separating them. The CDR3 nucleotides are TGTGCCAGCAGCTTAGTGGGCTTCCAGATCCACACCTTC. As protein: CASSLVGFQIHTF.

This chain links TRBV27 with TRBJ1-4; D may be TRBD1 (6 bases). The ends were cut back, 4 bases at V and 5 bases at J, with 11 bases in the middle. In germline, CDR1 is MNHEY, CDR2 SMNVEV (reference sequence). The CDR3 runs to 14 residues. The CDR3 spells CASSSGTQNEKLFF. The CDR3, as DNA: TGTGCCAGCAGTTCCGGGACACAGAATGAAAAACTGTTTTTT.

The chain combines TRBV5-1 with TRBJ2-1; TRBD1 might be the D (7 bases). The CDR3 spans 15 residues. The germline CDR1 and CDR2 sequences are SGHRS and YFSETQ. With 1 base removed from V and 0 bases from J, the gap between germline ends came to 8 bases. CDR3 DNA: TGCGCCAGCAGCTTGCAGGGGGGCTCCTACAATGAGCAGTTCTTC. It codes for CASSLQGGSYNEQFF.